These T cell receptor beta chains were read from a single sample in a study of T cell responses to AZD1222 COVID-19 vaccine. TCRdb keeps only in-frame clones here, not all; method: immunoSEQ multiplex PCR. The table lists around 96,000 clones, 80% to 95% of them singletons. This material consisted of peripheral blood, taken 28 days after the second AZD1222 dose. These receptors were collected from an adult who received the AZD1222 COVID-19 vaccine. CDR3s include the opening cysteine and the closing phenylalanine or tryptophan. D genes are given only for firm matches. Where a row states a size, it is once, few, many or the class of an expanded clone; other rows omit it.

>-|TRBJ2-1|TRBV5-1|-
TGCGCCAGCCACGGGAGTAGGTCCGACAATGAGCAGTTCTTC
CASHGSRSDNEQFF
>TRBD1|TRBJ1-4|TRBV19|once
TGTGCCAGTAGTATAGATCATAGGGGGCGCGCTGAAAAACTGTTTTTT
CASSIDHRGRAEKLFF
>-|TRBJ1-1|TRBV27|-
TGTGCCAGCACTCGAATTGCCACGAACACTGAAGCTTTCTTT
CASTRIATNTEAFF
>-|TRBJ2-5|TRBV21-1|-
TGTGCCAGCAGCATGGTCCCAATACAAGAGACCCAGTACTTC
CASSMVPIQETQYF
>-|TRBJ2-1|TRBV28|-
TGTGCCAGCAGCCCCGGCACGTTAGTCTATGAGCAGTTCTTC
CASSPGTLVYEQFF
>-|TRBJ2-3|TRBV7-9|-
TGTGCCAGCAGGCGCCAGGGCGCCAAGACAGATACGCAGTATTTT
CASRRQGAKTDTQYF
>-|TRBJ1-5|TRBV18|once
TGTGCCAGCTCACCAGGGGACCTTAGCAATCAGCCCCAGCATTTT
CASSPGDLSNQPQHF
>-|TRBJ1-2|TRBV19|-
TGTGCCAGTAGTATACAAGGGCCCTATGGCTACACCTTC
CASSIQGPYGYTF
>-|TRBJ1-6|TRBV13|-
TGTGCCAGCAGCCCCTCAGGGAGACCGAATTCACCCCTCCACTTT
CASSPSGRPNSPLHF
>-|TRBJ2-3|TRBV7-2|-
TGTGCCAGCAGCTTATATCTAACAGATACGCAGTATTTT
CASSLYLTDTQYF
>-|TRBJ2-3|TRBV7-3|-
TGTGCCAGCAGCTCTCAGCACACAGATACGCAGTATTTT
CASSSQHTDTQYF
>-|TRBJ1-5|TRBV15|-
TGTGCCACCAGCAGAGTGGGGCAGGGGATGGGAAATCAGCCCCAGCATTTT
CATSRVGQGMGNQPQHF
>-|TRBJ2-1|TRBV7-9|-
TGTGCCAGCAGCCCCGCGGGGATTGAGCAGTTCTTC
CASSPAGIEQFF
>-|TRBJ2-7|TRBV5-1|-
TGCGCCAGCAGCCTGGGGGACGTGGTCTACGAGCAGTACTTC
CASSLGDVVYEQYF
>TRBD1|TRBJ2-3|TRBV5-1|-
TGCGCCAGCAGCCCGGTGGGGCAGGGGGCCGCAGATACGCAGTATTTT
CASSPVGQGAADTQYF
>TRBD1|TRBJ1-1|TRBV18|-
TGTGCCAGCTCACCAAGTTCCGGGACAGGGGGTGCGTATGCTTTCTTT
CASSPSSGTGGAYAFF
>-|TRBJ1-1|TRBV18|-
TGTGCCAGCTCACCACTTGACAGAAACACTGAAGCTTTCTTT
CASSPLDRNTEAFF
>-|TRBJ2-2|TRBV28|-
TGTGCCAGCAGTTTAATTGGGGCCACCGGGGAGCTGTTTTTT
CASSLIGATGELFF
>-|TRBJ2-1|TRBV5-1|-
TGCGCCAGCAGCTTGACAGGGCAGCTGTACAATGAGCAGTTCTTC
CASSLTGQLYNEQFF
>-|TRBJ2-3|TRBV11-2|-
TGTGCCAGCATCTCTGCATCCACAGATACGCAGTATTTT
CASISASTDTQYF
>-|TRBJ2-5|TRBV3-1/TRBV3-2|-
TGTGCCAGCAGCTCACTGGATGGTCTAGGACAAGAGACCCAGTACTTC
CASSSLDGLGQETQYF
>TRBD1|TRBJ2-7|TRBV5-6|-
TGTGCCAGCAGCTCGGGGACAGGGGGTTCGGCCGAGCAGTACTTC
CASSSGTGGSAEQYF
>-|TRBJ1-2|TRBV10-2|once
TGCGCCACCACTGTGGGGGTACGGACCCAGACCTATGGCTACACCTTC
CATTVGVRTQTYGYTF
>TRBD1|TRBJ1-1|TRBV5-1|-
TGCGCCAGCAGAGGACAGGGTATGAACACTGAAGCTTTCTTT
CASRGQGMNTEAFF
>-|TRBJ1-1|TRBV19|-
TGTGCCAGTAGTATGGGGATGAACACTGAAGCTTTCTTT
CASSMGMNTEAFF
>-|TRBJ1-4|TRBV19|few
TGTGCCAGCACCCGAACGGACTTTACAACTAATGAAAAACTGTTTTTT
CASTRTDFTTNEKLFF
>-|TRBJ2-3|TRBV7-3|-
TGTGCCAGCAGCTTAGGTTCTAGCACAGATACGCAGTATTTT
CASSLGSSTDTQYF
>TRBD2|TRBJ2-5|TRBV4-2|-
TGTGCCAGCAGCCAAGTGCTTCTAGCGGGAGGAGAGACCCAGTACTTC
CASSQVLLAGGETQYF
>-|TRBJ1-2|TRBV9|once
TGTGCCAGCAGCGTAGTCGGGGGGAACTATGGCTACACCTTC
CASSVVGGNYGYTF
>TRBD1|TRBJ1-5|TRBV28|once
TGTGCCAGCAGTTTACGGGGACAGGGCGGGCAGCCCCAGCATTTT
CASSLRGQGGQPQHF
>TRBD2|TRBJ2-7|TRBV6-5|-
TGTGCCAGCAGTTACTCGAGTAGCGGGGTGGCCTACGAGCAGTACTTC
CASSYSSSGVAYEQYF
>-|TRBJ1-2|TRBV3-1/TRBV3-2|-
TGTGCCAGCAGCCAAGGATTGGGCAGGGAATCTGGCTACACCTTC
CASSQGLGRESGYTF
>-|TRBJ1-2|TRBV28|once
TGTGCCAGCAGTTTCGGACCGGGACGTTCAAGTGGCTACACCTTC
CASSFGPGRSSGYTF
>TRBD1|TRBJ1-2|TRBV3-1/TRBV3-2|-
TGTGCCAGCAGCGATACGAAACCTGGGACAGTAACTAACTATGGCTACACCTTC
CASSDTKPGTVTNYGYTF
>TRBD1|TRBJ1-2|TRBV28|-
TGTGCCAGCACCCTCGGGACAGGGGGCGCACCTGGCTACACCTTC
CASTLGTGGAPGYTF
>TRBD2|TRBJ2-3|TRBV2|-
TGTGCCAGCCGGGGGGAGACAGATACGCAGTATTTT
CASRGETDTQYF
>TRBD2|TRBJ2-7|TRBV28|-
TGTGCCAGCAGTTTATTTACTAGCGGGAGCAACGAGCAGTACTTC
CASSLFTSGSNEQYF